The rows below give T cell receptor beta chains drawn from one sample of a study of shared clonotypes between healthy human individuals. This table comes from immunoSEQ multiplex PCR, and its TCRdb copy is limited to in-frame clones, with some not included. The table lists 2 million to 2.5 million clones, about 95% of them singletons. The material sequenced was naive CD8+ T cells sorted from blood. The receptor source for this set is a man younger than 35 in good health. Both conserved end residues are part of each CDR3. Each record gives: V gene, D gene, clone size, J gene, CDR3 DNA, CDR3 protein. D genes are given only for firm matches. For some rows the clone size is stated as once, few or many, or as a class when expanded; others skip it.

TRBV11-2	NA	NA	TRBJ2-3	TGTGCCAGCAGCCTAGCGATACGCACAGATACGCAGTATTTT	CASSLAIRTDTQYF
TRBV6-1	NA	NA	TRBJ1-1	TGTGCCAGCAGTGAAGGAAGTTATTTCACTGAAGCTTTCTTT	CASSEGSYFTEAFF
TRBV4-1	TRBD2	NA	TRBJ2-7	TGCGCCAGCAGCCAAGGTAATAGCGGGAGCCTGTACGAGCAGTACTTC	CASSQGNSGSLYEQYF
TRBV7-9	NA	NA	TRBJ2-3	TGTGCCAGCAGTTATACGACAGGGAGGGAAGATACGCAGTATTTT	CASSYTTGREDTQYF
TRBV30	TRBD2	NA	TRBJ2-7	TGTGCTGCGAGGGCTAGCGGGAGCTGGAGCTACGAGCAGTACTTC	CAARASGSWSYEQYF
TRBV9	NA	NA	TRBJ2-7	TGTGCCAGCAGCGTAGCCGCAGGGGAGTACGAGCAGTACTTC	CASSVAAGEYEQYF
TRBV11-2	TRBD1	NA	TRBJ2-3	TGTGCCAGCAGCCAGCCGGGACAGGGCCGGGTCACAGATACGCAGTATTTT	CASSQPGQGRVTDTQYF
TRBV30	NA	once	TRBJ1-1	TGTGCCTGGAGTTCAGGGGCCGGGTACACTGAAGCTTTCTTT	CAWSSGAGYTEAFF
TRBV19	NA	NA	TRBJ2-7	TGTGCCAGTAGTATAGATTTAGAAGGCGAGCAGTACTTC	CASSIDLEGEQYF
TRBV4-1	TRBD1	NA	TRBJ2-7	TGCGCCAGCAGCCTCCCGGGGACAGTCTACGAGCAGTACTTC	CASSLPGTVYEQYF
TRBV7-9	NA	NA	TRBJ2-7	TGTGCCAGCAGCTCGACCTCCTCCTACGAGCAGTACTTC	CASSSTSSYEQYF